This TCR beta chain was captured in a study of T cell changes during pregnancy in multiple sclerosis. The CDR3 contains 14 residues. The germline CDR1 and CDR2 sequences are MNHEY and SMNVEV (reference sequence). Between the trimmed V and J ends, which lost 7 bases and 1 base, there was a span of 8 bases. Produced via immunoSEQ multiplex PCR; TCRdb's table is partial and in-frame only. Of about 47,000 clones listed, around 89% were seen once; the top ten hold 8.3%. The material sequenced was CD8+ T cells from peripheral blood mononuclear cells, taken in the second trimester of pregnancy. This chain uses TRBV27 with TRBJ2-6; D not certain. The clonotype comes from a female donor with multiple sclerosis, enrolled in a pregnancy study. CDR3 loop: CASTYRSGANVLTF. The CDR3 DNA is TGTGCCAGCACATATCGGTCTGGGGCCAACGTCCTGACTTTC.